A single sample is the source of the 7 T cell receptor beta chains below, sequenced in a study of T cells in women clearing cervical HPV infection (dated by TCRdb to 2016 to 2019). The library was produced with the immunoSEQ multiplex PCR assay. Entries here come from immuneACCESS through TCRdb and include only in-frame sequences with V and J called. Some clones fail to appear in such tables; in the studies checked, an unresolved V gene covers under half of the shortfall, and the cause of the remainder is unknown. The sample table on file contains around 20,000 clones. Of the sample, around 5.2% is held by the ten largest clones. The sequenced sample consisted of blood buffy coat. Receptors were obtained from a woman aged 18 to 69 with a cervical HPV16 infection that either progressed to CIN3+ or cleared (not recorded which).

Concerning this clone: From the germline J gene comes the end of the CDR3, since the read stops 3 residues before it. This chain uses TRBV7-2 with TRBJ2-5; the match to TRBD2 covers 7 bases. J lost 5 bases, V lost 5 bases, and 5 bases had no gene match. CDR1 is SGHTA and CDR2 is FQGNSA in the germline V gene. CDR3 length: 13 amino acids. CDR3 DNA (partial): TGTGCCAGCAGCCCGGGGGGTAGGGAGACC. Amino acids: CASSPGGRET. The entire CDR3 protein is CASSPGGRETQYF.

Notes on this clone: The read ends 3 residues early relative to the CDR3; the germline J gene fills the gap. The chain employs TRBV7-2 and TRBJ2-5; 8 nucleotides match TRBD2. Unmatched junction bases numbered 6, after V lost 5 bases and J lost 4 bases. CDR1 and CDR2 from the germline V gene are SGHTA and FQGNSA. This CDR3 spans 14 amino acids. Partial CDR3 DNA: TGTGCCAGCAGCGGAGGACTAGCCGGAGAGACC. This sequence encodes CASSGGLAGET. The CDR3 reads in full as CASSGGLAGETQYF.

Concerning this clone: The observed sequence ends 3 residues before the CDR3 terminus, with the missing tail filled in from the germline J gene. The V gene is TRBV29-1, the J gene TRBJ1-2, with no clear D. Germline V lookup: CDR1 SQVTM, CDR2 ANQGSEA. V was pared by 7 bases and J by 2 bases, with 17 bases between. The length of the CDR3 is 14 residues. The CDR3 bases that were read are TGCAGCGCCGCTGCGGGGAGAAAGAACTATGGC. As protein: CSAAAGRKNYG. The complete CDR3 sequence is CSAAAGRKNYGYTF.

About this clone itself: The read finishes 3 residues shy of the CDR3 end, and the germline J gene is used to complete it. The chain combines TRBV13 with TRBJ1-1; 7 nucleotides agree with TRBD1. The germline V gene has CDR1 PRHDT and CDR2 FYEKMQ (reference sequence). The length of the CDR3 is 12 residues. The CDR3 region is CASSLQGTEAFF. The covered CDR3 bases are TGTGCCAGCAGCCTACAGGGGACCGAA.

CDR3 bases read: TGCGCCACCCGACAGGGGAACACTGAA. Its protein is CATRQGNTE. The entire CDR3 reads CATRQGNTEAFF. This chain connects TRBV10-2 to TRBJ1-1; 7 bases agree with TRBD1. The CDR3 extends 3 residues past the end of the read, so its final part is completed from the germline J gene. V lost 10 bases, J lost 1 base, and 3 bases stayed unmatched. There are 12 residues in the CDR3. CDR1 is WSHSY, CDR2 SAAADI, per germline.

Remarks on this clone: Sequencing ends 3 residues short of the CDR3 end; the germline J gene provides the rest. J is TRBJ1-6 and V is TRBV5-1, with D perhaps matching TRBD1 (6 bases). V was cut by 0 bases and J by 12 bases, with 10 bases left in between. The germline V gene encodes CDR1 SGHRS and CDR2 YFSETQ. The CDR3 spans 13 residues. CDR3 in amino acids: CASSLDREEPLHF. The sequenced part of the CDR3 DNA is TGCGCCAGCAGCTTGGACAGGGAAGAACCC.

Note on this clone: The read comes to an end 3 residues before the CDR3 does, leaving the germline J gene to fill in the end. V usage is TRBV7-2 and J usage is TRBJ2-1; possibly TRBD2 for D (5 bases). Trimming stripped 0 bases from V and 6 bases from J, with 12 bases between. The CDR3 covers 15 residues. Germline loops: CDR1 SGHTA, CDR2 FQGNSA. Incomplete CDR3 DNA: TGTGCCAGCAGCTTAGCGGCGGGTCTGGGCAATGAG. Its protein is CASSLAAGLGNE. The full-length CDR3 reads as CASSLAAGLGNEQFF.